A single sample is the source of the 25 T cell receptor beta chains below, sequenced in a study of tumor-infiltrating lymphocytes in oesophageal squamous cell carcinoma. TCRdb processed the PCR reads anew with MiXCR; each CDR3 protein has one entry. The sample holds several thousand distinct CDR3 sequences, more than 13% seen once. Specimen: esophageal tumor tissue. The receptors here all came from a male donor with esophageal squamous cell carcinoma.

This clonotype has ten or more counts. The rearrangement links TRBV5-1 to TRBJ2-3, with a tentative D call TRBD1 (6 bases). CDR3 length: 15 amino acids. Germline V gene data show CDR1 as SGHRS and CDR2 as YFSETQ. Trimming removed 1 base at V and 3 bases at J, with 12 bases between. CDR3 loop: CASSLQGHGTDTQYF. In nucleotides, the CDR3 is TGCGCCAGCAGCTTGCAGGGGCACGGGACAGATACGCAGTATTTT.

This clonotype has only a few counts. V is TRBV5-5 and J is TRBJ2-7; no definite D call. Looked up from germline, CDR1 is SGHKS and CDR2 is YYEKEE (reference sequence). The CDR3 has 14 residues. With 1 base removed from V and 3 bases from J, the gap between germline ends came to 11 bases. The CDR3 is CASSLTTRNYEQYF. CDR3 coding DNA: TGTGCCAGCAGCTTGACGACCAGGAACTACGAGCAGTACTTC. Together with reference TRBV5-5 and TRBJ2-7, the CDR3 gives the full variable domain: DAGVTQSPTHLIKTRGQQVTLRCSPISGHKSVSWYQQVLGQGPQFIFQYYEKEERGRGNFPDRFSARQFPNYSSELNVNALLLGDSALYLCASSLTTRNYEQYFGPGTRLTVT.

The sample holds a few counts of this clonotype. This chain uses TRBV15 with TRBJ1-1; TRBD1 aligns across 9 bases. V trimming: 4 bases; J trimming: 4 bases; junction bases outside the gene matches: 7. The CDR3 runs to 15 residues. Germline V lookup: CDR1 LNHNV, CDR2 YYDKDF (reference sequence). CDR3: CATSNPLTGGTEAFF. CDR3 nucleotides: TGTGCCACCAGCAACCCGCTGACAGGGGGCACTGAAGCTTTCTTT.

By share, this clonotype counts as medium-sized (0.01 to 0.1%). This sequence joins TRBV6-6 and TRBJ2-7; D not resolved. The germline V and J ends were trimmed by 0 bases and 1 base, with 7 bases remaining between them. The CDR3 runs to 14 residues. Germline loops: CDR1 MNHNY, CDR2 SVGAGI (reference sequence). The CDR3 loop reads CASSYSTQSYEQYF. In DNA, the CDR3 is TGTGCCAGCAGTTACTCGACCCAATCCTACGAGCAGTACTTC.

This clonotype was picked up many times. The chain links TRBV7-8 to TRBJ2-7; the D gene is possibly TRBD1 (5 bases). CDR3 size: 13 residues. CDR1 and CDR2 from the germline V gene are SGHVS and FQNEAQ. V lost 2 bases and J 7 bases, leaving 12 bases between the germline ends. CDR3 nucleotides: TGTGCCAGCAGCTTACAGTGGGGCAATGAGCAGTACTTC. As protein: CASSLQWGNEQYF.

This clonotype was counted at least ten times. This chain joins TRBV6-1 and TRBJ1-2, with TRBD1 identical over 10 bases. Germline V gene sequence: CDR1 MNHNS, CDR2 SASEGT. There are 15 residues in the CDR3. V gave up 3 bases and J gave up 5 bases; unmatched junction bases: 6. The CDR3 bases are TGTGCCAGCAGTGATAGGGACAGGGGACTATATGGCTACACCTTC. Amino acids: CASSDRDRGLYGYTF.

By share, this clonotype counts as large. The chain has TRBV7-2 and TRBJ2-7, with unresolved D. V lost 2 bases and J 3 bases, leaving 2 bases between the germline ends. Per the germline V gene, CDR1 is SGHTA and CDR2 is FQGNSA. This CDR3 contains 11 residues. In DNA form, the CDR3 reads TGTGCCAGCAGCTTAAGCTACGAGCAGTACTTC. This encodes CASSLSYEQYF.

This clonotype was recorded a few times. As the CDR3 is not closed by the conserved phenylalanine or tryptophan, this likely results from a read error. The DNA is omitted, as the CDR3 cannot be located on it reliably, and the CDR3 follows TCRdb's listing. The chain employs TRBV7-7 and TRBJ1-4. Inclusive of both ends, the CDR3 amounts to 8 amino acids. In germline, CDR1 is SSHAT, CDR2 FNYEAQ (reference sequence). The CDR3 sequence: CASSLEDG.

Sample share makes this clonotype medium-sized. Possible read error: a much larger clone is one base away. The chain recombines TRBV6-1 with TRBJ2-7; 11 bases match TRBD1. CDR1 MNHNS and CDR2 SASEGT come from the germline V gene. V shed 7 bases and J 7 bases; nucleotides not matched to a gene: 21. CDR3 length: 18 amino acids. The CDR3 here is CASTSGTGGTGPYNEQYF. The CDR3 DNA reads TGTGCCAGCACCTCCGGGACAGGGGGGACTGGGCCCTACAATGAGCAGTACTTC.

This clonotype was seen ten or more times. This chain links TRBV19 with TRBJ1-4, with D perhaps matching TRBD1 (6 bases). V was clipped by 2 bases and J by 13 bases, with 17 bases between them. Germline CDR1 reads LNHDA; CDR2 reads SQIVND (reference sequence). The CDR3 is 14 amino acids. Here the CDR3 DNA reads TGTGCCAGTAGTATACGGGATCCGGGGGCGCGACTGTTTTTT. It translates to CASSIRDPGARLFF. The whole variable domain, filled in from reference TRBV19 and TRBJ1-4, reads DGGITQSPKYLFRKEGQNVTLSCEQNLNHDAMYWYRQDPGQGLRLIYYSQIVNDFQKGDIAEGYSVSREKKESFPLTVTSAQKNPTAFYLCASSIRDPGARLFFGSGTQLSVL.

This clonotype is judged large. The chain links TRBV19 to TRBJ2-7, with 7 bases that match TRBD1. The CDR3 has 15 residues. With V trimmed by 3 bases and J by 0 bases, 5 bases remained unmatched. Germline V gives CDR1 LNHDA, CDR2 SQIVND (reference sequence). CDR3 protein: CASSMVQGDSYEQYF. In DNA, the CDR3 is TGTGCCAGTAGTATGGTCCAGGGGGACTCCTACGAGCAGTACTTC.

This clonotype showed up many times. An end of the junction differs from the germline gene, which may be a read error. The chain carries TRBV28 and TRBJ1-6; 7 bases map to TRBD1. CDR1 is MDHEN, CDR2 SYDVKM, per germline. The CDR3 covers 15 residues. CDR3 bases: TGTGCCAGCAGCTACAGGGGCTCCTATAATTCACCCCTCCACTTC. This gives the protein CASSYRGSYNSPLHF.

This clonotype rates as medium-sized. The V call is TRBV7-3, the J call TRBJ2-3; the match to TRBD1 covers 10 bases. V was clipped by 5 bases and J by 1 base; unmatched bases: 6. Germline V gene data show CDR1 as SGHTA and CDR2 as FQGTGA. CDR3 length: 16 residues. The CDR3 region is CASSVAGTGGTDTQYF. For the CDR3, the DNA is TGTGCCAGCAGCGTAGCCGGGACAGGGGGCACAGATACGCAGTATTTT.

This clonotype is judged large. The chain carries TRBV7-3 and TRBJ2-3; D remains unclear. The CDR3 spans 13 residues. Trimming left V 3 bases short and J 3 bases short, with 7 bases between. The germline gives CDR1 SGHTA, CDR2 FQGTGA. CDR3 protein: CASSFVPTDTQYF. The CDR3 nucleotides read TGTGCCAGCAGCTTCGTCCCAACAGATACGCAGTATTTT.

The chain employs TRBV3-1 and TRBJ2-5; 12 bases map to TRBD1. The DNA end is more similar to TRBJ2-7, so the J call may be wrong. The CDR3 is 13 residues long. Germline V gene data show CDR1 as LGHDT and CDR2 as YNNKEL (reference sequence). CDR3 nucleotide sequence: TGTGCCACCCGGGACAGGGGGCTCTACGAGCAGTACTTC. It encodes CATRDRGLYEQYF.

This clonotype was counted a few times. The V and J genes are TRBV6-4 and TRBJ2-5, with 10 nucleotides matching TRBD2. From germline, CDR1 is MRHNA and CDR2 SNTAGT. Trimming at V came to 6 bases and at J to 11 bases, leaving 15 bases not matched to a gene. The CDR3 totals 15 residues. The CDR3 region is CASSKRGGLFHEQYF. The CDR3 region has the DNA TGTGCCAGCAGCAAGCGGGGGGGCCTCTTCCATGAGCAGTACTTC.

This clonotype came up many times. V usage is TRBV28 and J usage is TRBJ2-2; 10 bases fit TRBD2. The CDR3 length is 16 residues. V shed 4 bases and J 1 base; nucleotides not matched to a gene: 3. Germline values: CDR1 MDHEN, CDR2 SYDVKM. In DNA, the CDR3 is TGTGCCAGCAGTTACCCTAGCGGGGGGAACACCGGGGAGCTGTTTTTT. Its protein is CASSYPSGGNTGELFF.

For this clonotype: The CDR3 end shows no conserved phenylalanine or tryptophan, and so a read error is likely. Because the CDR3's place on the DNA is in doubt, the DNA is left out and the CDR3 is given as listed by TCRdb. The CDR3 spells CASSHGAFGEQFFGP. This chain connects TRBV7-6 to TRBJ2-6; the D call in the table, TRBD1, was not verified against the DNA. The CDR3 numbers 15 amino acids, ends counted. Germline-derived CDR1 and CDR2 are SGHVS and FNYEAQ.

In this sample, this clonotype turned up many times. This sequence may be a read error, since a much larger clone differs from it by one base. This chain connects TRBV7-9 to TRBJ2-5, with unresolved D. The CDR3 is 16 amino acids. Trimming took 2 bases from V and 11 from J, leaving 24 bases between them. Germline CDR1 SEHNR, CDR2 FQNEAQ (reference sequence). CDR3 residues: CASSLIRESLYNEQYF. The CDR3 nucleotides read TGTGCCAGCAGCTTAATCCGCGAGAGCTTATACAATGAGCAGTACTTC.

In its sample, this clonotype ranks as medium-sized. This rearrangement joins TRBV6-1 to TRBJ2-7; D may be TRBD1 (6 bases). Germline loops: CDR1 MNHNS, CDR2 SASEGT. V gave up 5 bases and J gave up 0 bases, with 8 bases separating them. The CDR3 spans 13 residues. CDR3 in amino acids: CASSRQDSYEQYF. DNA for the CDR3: TGTGCCAGCAGTAGACAGGACTCCTACGAGCAGTACTTC.

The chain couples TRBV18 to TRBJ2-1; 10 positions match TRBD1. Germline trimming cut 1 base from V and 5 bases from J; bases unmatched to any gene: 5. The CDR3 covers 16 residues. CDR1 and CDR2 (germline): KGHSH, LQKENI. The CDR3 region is CASSPLGQGGNNEQFF. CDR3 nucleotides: TGTGCCAGCTCACCACTAGGACAGGGGGGGAACAATGAGCAGTTCTTC.

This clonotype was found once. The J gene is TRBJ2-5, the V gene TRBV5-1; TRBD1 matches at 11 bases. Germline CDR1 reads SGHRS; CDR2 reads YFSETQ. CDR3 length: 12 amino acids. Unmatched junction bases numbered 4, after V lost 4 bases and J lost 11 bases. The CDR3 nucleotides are TGCGCCAGCAGCGTGGGGACAGGGGGGCAGTACTTC. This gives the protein CASSVGTGGQYF.

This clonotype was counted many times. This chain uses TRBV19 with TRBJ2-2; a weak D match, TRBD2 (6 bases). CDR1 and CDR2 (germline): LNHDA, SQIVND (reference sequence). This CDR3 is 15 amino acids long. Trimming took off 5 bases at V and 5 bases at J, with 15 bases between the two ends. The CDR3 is CASSPRVGGTGELFF. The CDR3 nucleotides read TGTGCCAGTAGTCCCCGGGTCGGAGGGACCGGGGAGCTGTTTTTT.

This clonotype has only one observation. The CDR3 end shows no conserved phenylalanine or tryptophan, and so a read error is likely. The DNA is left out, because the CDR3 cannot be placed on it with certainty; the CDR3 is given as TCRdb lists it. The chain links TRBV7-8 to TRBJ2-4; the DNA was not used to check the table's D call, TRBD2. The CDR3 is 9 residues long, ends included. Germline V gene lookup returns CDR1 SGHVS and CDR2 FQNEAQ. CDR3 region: CASSLAQRG.

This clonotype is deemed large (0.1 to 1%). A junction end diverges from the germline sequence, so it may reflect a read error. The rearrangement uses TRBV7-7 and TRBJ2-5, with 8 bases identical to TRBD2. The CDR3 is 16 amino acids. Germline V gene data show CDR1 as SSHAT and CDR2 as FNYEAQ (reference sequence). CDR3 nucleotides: TGTGCTAGCAGCTTTGGGACTAGAGGGGATGGAGAGACCCAGTACTTC. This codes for CASSFGTRGDGETQYF.